These 25 T cell receptor beta chains share one sample of origin, sequenced in a study of metastatic and nonmetastatic thyroid tumors. TCRdb redid the clone calls on the PCR reads using MiXCR. The sample contains about 33,000 clones, over 15% of which appear only once. Thyroid surgery took place with no prior treatment in any patient. Sequenced: blood. Receptors were obtained from a male donor with papillary thyroid cancer or a benign thyroid nodule (not recorded which). Some clones in this sample may be carry-over from other donors' samples.

The genes are TRBV27 and TRBJ2-1; unclear D gene. The CDR3 extends over 13 amino acids. V gave up 5 bases and J gave up 8 bases, with 13 bases separating them. The V gene's germline CDR1 is MNHEY and CDR2 SMNVEV (reference sequence). The DNA of the CDR3 is TGTGCCAGCAGTACTTTATCTGTTTATGAGCAGTTCTTC. Residues: CASSTLSVYEQFF.

A few counts support this clone. The CDR3 region is CASSEPAQEQFF. The CDR3 bases are TGTGCCAGCAGTGAGCCTGCGCAAGAGCAGTTCTTC. J is TRBJ2-1 and V is TRBV6-1; unclear D gene. This CDR3 has 12 amino acids. The ends were cut back, 3 bases at V and 10 bases at J, with 10 bases in the middle. In germline, CDR1 is MNHNS, CDR2 SASEGT.

The genes are TRBV28 and TRBJ2-1, with 13 bases matching TRBD2. This CDR3 has 16 amino acids. V gave up 6 bases and J gave up 4 bases; unmatched junction bases: 6. Germline CDR1 MDHEN, CDR2 SYDVKM. CDR3 DNA sequence: TGTGCCAGCAGCGGGACTAGCGGGAAGGGGTACAATGAGCAGTTCTTC. Translated, it gives CASSGTSGKGYNEQFF.

As concerns this clone: A much larger clone is a single base away; this may be a read error. The V and J genes are TRBV5-6 and TRBJ2-5; D unresolved. The CDR3 runs to 12 residues. Germline V CDR1 and CDR2: SGHDT, YYEEEE. The CDR3: CASSPPQEIQYF. CDR3 DNA: TGTGCCAGCAGCCCGCCCCAAGAGATCCAGTACTTC. The whole variable domain, remainder taken from reference TRBV5-6 and TRBJ2-5, is DAGVTQSPTHLIKTRGQQVTLRCSPKSGHDTVSWYQQALGQGPQFIFQYYEEEERQRGNFPDRFSGHQFPNYSSELNVNALLLGDSALYLCASSPPQEIQYFGPGTRLLVL.

This clone has ten or more counts. The CDR3 bases are TGTGCCACCAGCAGGGATCACCTTCCGGCGGGCGGCGAGCAGTACTTC. Translation gives CATSRDHLPAGGEQYF. The rearrangement links TRBV15 to TRBJ2-7, with D possibly being TRBD2 (5 bases). The V end was cut by 3 bases, the J end by 6 bases, with 21 bases between. The CDR3 length is 16 residues. Germline CDR1 LNHNV, CDR2 YYDKDF (reference sequence).

The genes are TRBV19 and TRBJ2-6; 9 bases align to TRBD2. The germline V gene has CDR1 LNHDA and CDR2 SQIVND (reference sequence). The CDR3 is made up of 18 amino acids. Losses at the gene ends were 6 bases for V and 2 bases for J; bases not matched to a gene: 11. The CDR3 spells CASRRGASGTAGANVLTF. The CDR3 nucleotides read TGTGCCAGTAGAAGGGGGGCTAGCGGGACTGCTGGGGCCAACGTCCTGACTTTC.

There are many counts of this clone. The V call is TRBV4-2, the J call TRBJ2-3, with 8 bases lining up with TRBD2. Germline V gene sequence: CDR1 LGHNA, CDR2 YNFKEQ. V was pared by 4 bases and J by 3 bases, with 9 bases of the junction left unmatched. This CDR3 is 16 amino acids long. The CDR3 nucleotides read TGTGCCAGCAGCCCTCGGACTAGCCGATTAACAGATACGCAGTATTTT. Amino acid sequence: CASSPRTSRLTDTQYF.

The chain carries TRBV28 and TRBJ2-5; 9 bases match TRBD2. CDR1 is MDHEN, CDR2 SYDVKM, per germline. The J segment lost 4 bases and the V segment lost 4 bases, leaving 4 bases of the junction unmatched. CDR3 length: 14 residues. CDR3 nucleotides: TGTGCCAGCAGTTCGACTAGCGGAGGAGAGACCCAGTACTTC. Its translation is CASSSTSGGETQYF.

The chain is built from TRBV28 and TRBJ1-1; D remains unclear. Looked up from germline, CDR1 is MDHEN and CDR2 is SYDVKM. The V end was cut by 10 bases, the J end by 10 bases, with 31 bases between. The CDR3 runs to 16 residues. Written as DNA, the CDR3 is TGTGCCATATCCATGGTTACACTGATTGGTCACTCGGGAGCTTTCTTT. Amino acids: CAISMVTLIGHSGAFF.

This clone was detected many times. The chain carries TRBV18 and TRBJ1-6; D call uncertain. The CDR3 contains 16 residues. Per the germline V gene, CDR1 is KGHSH and CDR2 is LQKENI. V lost 2 bases and J lost 8, with 16 bases in between. The CDR3 here is CASSPGPLDVYSPLHF. CDR3 DNA sequence: TGTGCCAGCTCACCAGGTCCATTGGACGTTTATTCACCCCTCCACTTT.

This clone was observed a handful of times. The CDR3 loop is CASSRPQGLEGYTF. The DNA for the CDR3 is TGTGCCAGCAGTCGACCACAGGGTTTGGAGGGCTACACCTTC. The chain joins TRBV6-1 to TRBJ1-2; perhaps TRBD1 as D (6 bases). This CDR3 spans 14 amino acids. Trimming stripped 5 bases from V and 8 bases from J, with 18 bases between. The germline V gene encodes CDR1 MNHNS and CDR2 SASEGT.

This clone was observed many times. This chain uses TRBV6-1 with TRBJ1-3; D gene unclear. Germline CDR1 is MNHNS and CDR2 is SASEGT. The length of the CDR3 is 16 residues. The V end lost 5 bases, the J end lost 2 bases, and 16 bases lay between the germline ends. CDR3 residues: CASSQNRASTGNTIYF. The CDR3 DNA reads TGTGCCAGCAGTCAAAACCGGGCCTCAACTGGAAACACCATATATTTT.

This clone appeared many times. The sample holds other DNA sequences that translate to the same CDR3. This chain connects TRBV24-1 to TRBJ1-6; 7 bases line up with TRBD1. V lost 3 bases to trimming and J lost 8 bases; unmatched junction nucleotides: 9. Per germline, CDR1 KGHDR and CDR2 SFDVKD. The CDR3 loop spans 16 amino acids. CDR3 in amino acids: CATSDPRQGPHSPLHF. For the CDR3, the DNA is TGTGCCACCAGTGATCCTCGACAGGGCCCCCATTCACCCCTCCACTTT.

This clone was found many times. The rearrangement links TRBV3-1 to TRBJ2-7, with unresolved D. In germline, CDR1 is LGHDT, CDR2 YNNKEL (reference sequence). CDR3 length: 12 amino acids. V lost 5 bases and J lost 0, with 5 bases in between. The CDR3 DNA reads TGTGCCAGCAGCTCCTTCTCCTACGAGCAGTACTTC. Translated: CASSSFSYEQYF.

Comments on this clone: At one end the junction does not follow the germline gene, possibly because of a read error. The rearrangement links TRBV7-9 to TRBJ1-6; the D gene is possibly TRBD1 (5 bases). In germline, CDR1 is SEHNR, CDR2 FQNEAQ (reference sequence). CDR3 length equals 13 residues. The CDR3 sequence: CASSPGFTSPLHF. The CDR3 bases are TGTGCCAGCAGTCCAGGGTTTACTTCACCACTCCACTTT.

As regards this clone: A much larger clone lies a single base off, so this may be a read error. The chain is built from TRBV5-1 and TRBJ2-5; 8 nucleotides match TRBD1. The ends lost 0 bases at V and 2 bases at J; junction bases unmatched: 6. Germline V lookup: CDR1 SGHRS, CDR2 YFSETQ. This CDR3 has 16 amino acids. The CDR3 loop reads CASSLAGQGFQETQYF. In DNA form, the CDR3 reads TGCGCCAGCAGCTTGGCCGGACAGGGCTTTCAAGAGACCCAGTACTTC.

This clone showed up just a few times. This chain joins TRBV6-2 or TRBV6-3 and TRBJ2-1, with D possibly matching TRBD2 (5 bases). The V and J ends lost 6 bases and 9 bases respectively, with 24 bases between them. The CDR3 loop spans 16 amino acids. CDR1 MNHEY and CDR2 SVGEGT come from the germline V gene. This CDR3 reads CASSPRASSGVAEQFF. The CDR3 DNA sequence: TGTGCCAGCAGCCCACGGGCTAGCTCAGGAGTAGCTGAGCAGTTCTTC.

In the case of this clone: This sequence may be a read error, since a much larger clone differs from it by one base. The gene calls are TRBV18 and TRBJ2-1; 13 bases are a match to TRBD2. The V segment lost 3 bases and the J segment 7 bases; nucleotides outside the gene matches: 6. Germline assignment: CDR1 KGHSH and CDR2 LQKENI. The CDR3 loop spans 16 amino acids. The CDR3 sequence is CASSPAWTSGRNEQFF. The DNA for the CDR3 is TGTGCCAGCTCACCTGCCTGGACTAGCGGGAGAAATGAGCAGTTCTTC.

This clone was counted a few times. A junction boundary mismatches the germline segment, possibly from a read error. The chain recombines TRBV12-3 or TRBV12-4 with TRBJ2-1; 10 bases match TRBD1. The CDR3 is made up of 14 amino acids. This CDR3 reads CASTTDRGGREQSF. The CDR3 coding sequence is TGTGCCAGCACCACGGACAGGGGGGGTAGAGAGCAGTCCTTC.

For this clone: Possible read error: a much larger clone is one base away. CDR3 in amino acids: CASRTRDRGTKIQYF. As DNA, the CDR3 is TGTGCCAGCAGGACACGGGACAGGGGTACAAAAATTCAGTACTTC. The chain links TRBV6-1 to TRBJ2-4; 10 bases are a match to TRBD1. CDR3 length: 15 residues. Germline-derived CDR1 and CDR2 are MNHNS and SASEGT. V shed 6 bases and J 10 bases; nucleotides not matched to a gene: 12.

The chain combines TRBV30 with TRBJ2-5; D unresolved. Trimming left V 4 bases short and J 1 base short, with 10 bases between. The CDR3 covers 13 residues. Germline CDR1 reads GTSNPN; CDR2 reads SVGIG (reference sequence). CDR3: CAWTQNTQETQYF. CDR3 coding DNA: TGTGCCTGGACTCAAAATACCCAAGAGACCCAGTACTTC.

This clone showed up just a few times. J is TRBJ2-5 and V is TRBV6-5, with D perhaps matching TRBD2 (5 bases). Trimming left V 3 bases short and J 5 bases short, with 16 bases between. The CDR3 extends over 15 amino acids. Germline loops: CDR1 MNHEY, CDR2 SVGAGI. The CDR3 loop is CASSYLLDPGETQYF. CDR3 nucleotides: TGTGCCAGCAGTTATTTACTAGACCCCGGGGAGACCCAGTACTTC.

In its sample, this clone was seen many times. The sample has other DNA sequences that encode this CDR3 too. This chain uses TRBV3-1 with TRBJ2-3; 9 nucleotides align to TRBD2. This CDR3 region has 15 residues. CDR1 LGHDT and CDR2 YNNKEL come from the germline V gene (reference sequence). The J segment lost 0 bases and the V segment lost 4 bases, leaving 2 bases of the junction unmatched. CDR3 DNA sequence: TGTGCCAGCAGCCCGACTAGCGGTAGCACAGATACGCAGTATTTT. Translating gives CASSPTSGSTDTQYF.

This clone occurred many times. V and J are TRBV28 and TRBJ2-2, with D possibly being TRBD1 (5 bases). The CDR3 runs to 13 residues. V was cut by 10 bases and J by 4 bases, with 13 bases left in between. Germline-derived CDR1 and CDR2 are MDHEN and SYDVKM. The CDR3 spells CATPSGATGELFF. The DNA of the CDR3 is TGTGCCACACCCTCTGGGGCCACCGGGGAGCTGTTTTTT.

In this sample, this clone turned up many times. The chain is built from TRBV14 and TRBJ2-1; TRBD2 aligns across 8 bases. Germline-derived CDR1 and CDR2 are SGHDN and FVKESK. The CDR3 runs 15 residues. The ends lost 4 bases at V and 7 bases at J; junction bases unmatched: 9. CDR3 region: CASSLWTSLRNEQFF. CDR3 in DNA: TGTGCCAGCAGCCTATGGACTAGCTTAAGGAATGAGCAGTTCTTC.